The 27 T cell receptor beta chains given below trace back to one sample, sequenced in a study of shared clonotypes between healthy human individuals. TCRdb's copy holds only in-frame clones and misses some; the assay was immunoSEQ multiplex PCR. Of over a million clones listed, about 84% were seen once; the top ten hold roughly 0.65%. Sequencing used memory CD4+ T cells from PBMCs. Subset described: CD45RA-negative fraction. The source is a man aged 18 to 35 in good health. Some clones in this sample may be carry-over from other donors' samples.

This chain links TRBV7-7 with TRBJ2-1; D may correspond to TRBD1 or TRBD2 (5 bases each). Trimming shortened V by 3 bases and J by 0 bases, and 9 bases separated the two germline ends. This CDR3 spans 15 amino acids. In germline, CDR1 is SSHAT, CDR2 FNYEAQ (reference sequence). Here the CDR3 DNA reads TGTGCCAGCAGCTTGGGGACGCGCTCCTACAATGAGCAGTTCTTC. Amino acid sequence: CASSLGTRSYNEQFF.

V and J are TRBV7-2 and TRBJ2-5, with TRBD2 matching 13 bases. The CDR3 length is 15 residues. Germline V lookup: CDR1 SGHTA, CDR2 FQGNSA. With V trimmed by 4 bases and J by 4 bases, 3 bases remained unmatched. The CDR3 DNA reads TGTGCCAGCAGCTCTCGGACTAGCGGGAGAGAGACCCAGTACTTC. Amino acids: CASSSRTSGRETQYF. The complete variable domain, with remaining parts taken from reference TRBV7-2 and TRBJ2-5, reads GAGVSQSPSNKVTEKGKDVELRCDPISGHTALYWYRQSLGQGLEFLIYFQGNSAPDKSGLPSDRFSAERTGGSVSTLTIQRTQQEDSAVYLCASSSRTSGRETQYFGPGTRLLVL.

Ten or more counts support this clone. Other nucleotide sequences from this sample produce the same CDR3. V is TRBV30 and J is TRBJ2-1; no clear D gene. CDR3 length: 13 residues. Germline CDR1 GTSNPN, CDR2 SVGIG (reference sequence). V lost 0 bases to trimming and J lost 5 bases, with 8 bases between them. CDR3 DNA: TGTGCCTGGAGTGTTATCTTGAACAATGAGCAGTTCTTC. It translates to CAWSVILNNEQFF.

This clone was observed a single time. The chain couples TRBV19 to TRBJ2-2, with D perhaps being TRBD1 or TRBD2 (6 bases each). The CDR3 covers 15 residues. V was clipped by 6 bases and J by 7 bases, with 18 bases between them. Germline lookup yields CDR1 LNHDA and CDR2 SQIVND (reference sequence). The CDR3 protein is CASSLRGNSGGELFF. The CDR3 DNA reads TGTGCCAGTAGCCTAAGGGGGAATAGCGGCGGGGAGCTGTTTTTT.

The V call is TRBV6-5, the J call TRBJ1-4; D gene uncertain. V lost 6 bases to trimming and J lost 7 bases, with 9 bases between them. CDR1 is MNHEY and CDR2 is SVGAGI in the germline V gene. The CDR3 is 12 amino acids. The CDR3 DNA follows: TGTGCCAGCAGCTCCAAGGGTGAAAAACTGTTTTTT. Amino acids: CASSSKGEKLFF.

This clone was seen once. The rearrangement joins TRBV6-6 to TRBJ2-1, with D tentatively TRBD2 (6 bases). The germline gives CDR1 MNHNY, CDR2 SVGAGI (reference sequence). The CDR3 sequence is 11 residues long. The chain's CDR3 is CSCGRQNEQFF. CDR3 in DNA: TGTTCCTGTGGGAGGCAAAATGAGCAGTTCTTC.

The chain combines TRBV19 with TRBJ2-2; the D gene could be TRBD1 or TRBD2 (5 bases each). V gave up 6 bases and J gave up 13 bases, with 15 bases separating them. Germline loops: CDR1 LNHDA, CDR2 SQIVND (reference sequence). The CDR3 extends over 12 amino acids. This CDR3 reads CASSVRGPGLFF. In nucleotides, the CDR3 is TGTGCCAGTAGCGTCCGGGGACCGGGGCTGTTTTTT. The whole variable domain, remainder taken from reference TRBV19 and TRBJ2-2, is DGGITQSPKYLFRKEGQNVTLSCEQNLNHDAMYWYRQDPGQGLRLIYYSQIVNDFQKGDIAEGYSVSREKKESFPLTVTSAQKNPTAFYLCASSVRGPGLFFGEGSRLTVL.

CDR3 bases: TGTGCCAGCAGCAAACCCGACAGGGGTGAAGCTTTCTTT. Translating it yields CASSKPDRGEAFF. The chain is built from TRBV5-4 and TRBJ1-1, with TRBD1 matching over 8 bases. CDR3 size: 13 residues. Germline loops: CDR1 SGHNT, CDR2 YYREEE (reference sequence). The V and J ends lost 4 bases and 7 bases, in that order; junction bases with no gene match: 6.

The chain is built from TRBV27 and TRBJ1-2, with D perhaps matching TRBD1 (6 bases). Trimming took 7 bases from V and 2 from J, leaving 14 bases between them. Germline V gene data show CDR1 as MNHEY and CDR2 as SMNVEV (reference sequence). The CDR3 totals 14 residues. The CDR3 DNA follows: TGTGCCAGCAAAGAAGGCAGGGGAAACTATGGCTACACCTTC. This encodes CASKEGRGNYGYTF.

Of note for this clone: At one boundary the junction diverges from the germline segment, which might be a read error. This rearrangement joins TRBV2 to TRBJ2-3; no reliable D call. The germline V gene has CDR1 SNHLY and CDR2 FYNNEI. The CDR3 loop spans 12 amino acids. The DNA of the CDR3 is TGTGCCAGCACTGAAATGACAGATACGCAGTATTTT. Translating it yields CASTEMTDTQYF.

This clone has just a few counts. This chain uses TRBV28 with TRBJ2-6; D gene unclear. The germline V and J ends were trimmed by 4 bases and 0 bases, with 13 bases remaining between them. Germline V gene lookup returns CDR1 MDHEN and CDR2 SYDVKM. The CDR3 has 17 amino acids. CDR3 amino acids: CASSSPTVSSGANVLTF. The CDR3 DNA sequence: TGTGCCAGCAGTTCACCAACAGTGAGCTCTGGGGCCAACGTCCTGACTTTC.

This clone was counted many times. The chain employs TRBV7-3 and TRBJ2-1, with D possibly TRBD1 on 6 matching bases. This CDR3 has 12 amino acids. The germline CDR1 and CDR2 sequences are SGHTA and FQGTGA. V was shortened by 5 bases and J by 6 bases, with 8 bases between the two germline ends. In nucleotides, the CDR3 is TGTGCCAGCAGCATGGACAGCAATGAGCAGTTCTTC. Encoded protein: CASSMDSNEQFF.

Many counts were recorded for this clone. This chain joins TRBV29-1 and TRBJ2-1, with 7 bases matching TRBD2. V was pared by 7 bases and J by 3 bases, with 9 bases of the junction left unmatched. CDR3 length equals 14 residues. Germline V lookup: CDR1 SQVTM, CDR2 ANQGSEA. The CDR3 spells CSGVGGRGYNEQFF. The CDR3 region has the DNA TGCAGCGGCGTCGGTGGGAGGGGCTACAATGAGCAGTTCTTC.

The CDR3 nucleotides are TGTGCCAGCAGCTCGCGAGGACTAGCGGGGGGGAACCAGTTCTTC. Amino acid sequence: CASSSRGLAGGNQFF. The chain uses TRBV7-8 and TRBJ2-1, with 15 bases lining up with TRBD2. Germline V gene lookup returns CDR1 SGHVS and CDR2 FQNEAQ. CDR3 length: 15 amino acids. V lost 4 bases and J lost 13; bases outside the gene matches: 8.

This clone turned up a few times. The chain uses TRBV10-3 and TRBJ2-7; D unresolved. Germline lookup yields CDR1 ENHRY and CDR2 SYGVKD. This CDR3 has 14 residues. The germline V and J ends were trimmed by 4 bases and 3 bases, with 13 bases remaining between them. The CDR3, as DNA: TGTGCCATCAGTGGGGCGGACGGATTCTACGAGCAGTACTTC. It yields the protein CAISGADGFYEQYF.

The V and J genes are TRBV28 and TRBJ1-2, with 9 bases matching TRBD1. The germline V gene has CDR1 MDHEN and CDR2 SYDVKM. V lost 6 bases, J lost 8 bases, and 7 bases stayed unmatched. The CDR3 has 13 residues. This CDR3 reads CASSLDRGWGYTF. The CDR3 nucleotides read TGTGCCAGCAGCTTGGACAGGGGTTGGGGCTACACCTTC.

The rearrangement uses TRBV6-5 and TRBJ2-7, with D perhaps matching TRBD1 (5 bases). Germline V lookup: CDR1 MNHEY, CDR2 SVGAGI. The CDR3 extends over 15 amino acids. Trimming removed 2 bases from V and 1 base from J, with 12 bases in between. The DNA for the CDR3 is TGTGCCAGCAGTTACATGGACACTAAATCCTACGAGCAGTACTTC. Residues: CASSYMDTKSYEQYF.

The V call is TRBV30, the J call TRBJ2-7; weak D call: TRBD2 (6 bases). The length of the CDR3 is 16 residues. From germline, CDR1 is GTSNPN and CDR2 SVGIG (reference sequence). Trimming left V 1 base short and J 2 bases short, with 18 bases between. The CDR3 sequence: CAWSAGTLGLTYEQYF. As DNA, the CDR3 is TGTGCCTGGAGTGCCGGGACTTTGGGCCTGACCTACGAGCAGTACTTC.

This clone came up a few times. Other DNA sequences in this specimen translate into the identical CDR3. CDR3 protein: CSVEDWDEQYF. The CDR3 region has the DNA TGCAGCGTTGAAGACTGGGACGAGCAGTACTTC. The chain couples TRBV29-1 to TRBJ2-5; no definite D call. Near its end, the DNA agrees better with TRBJ2-7, so the J call may be wrong. CDR1 and CDR2 from the germline V gene are SQVTM and ANQGSEA. This CDR3 contains 11 residues.

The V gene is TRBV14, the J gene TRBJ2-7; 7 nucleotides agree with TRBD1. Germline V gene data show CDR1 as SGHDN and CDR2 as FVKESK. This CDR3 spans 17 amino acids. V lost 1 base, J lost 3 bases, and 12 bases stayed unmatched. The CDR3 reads CASSQGWNRGLFYEQYF. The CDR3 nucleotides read TGTGCCAGCAGCCAAGGCTGGAATAGGGGGCTGTTCTACGAGCAGTACTTC.

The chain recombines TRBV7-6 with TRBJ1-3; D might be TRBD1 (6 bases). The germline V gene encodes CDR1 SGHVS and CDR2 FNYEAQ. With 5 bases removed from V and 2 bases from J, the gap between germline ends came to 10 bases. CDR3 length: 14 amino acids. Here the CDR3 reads CASSHGQTGNTIYF. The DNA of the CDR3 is TGTGCCAGCAGCCACGGACAGACTGGAAACACCATATATTTT.

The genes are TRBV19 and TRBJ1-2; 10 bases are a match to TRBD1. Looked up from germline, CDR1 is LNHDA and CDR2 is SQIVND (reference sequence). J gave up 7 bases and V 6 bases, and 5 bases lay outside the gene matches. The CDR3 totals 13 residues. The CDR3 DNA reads TGTGCCAGTAGGCGGACAGGGGGTGCTGGCTACACCTTC. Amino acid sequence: CASRRTGGAGYTF.

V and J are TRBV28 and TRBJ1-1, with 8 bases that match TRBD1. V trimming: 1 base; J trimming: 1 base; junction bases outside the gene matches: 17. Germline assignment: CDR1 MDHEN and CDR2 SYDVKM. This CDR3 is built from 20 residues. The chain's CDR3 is CASSLFKGWHPGTGNTEAFF. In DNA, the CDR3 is TGTGCCAGCAGTTTATTTAAAGGGTGGCATCCCGGGACAGGGAACACTGAAGCTTTCTTT.

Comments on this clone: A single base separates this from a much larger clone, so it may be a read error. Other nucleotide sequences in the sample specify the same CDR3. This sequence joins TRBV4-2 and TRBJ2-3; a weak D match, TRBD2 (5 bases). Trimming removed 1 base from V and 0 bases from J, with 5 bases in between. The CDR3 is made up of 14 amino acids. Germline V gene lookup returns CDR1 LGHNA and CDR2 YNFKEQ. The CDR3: CASSQGTSTDTQYF. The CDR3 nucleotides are TGTGCCAGCAGCCAAGGGACTAGCACAGATACGCAGTATTTT.

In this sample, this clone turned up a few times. The CDR3 DNA reads as TGTGCCAGCAGCCAAGATCGGGACAATAATTCACCCCTCCACTTT. As protein: CASSQDRDNNSPLHF. The chain recombines TRBV4-2 with TRBJ1-6; possibly TRBD1 for D (6 bases). Germline CDR1 reads LGHNA; CDR2 reads YNFKEQ. The CDR3 extends over 15 amino acids. Deletions cut 0 bases from V and 5 bases from J, with 8 bases between.

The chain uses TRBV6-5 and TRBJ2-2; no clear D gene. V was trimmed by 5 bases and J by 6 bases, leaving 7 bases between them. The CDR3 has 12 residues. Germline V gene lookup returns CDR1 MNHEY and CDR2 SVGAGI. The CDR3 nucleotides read TGTGCCAGCAGTAGTCCTTCCGGGGAGCTGTTTTTT. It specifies CASSSPSGELFF.

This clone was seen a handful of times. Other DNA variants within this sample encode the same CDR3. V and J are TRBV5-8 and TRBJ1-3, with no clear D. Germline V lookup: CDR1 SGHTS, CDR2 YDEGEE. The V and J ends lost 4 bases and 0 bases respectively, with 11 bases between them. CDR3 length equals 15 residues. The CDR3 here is CASSRAWGSGNTIYF. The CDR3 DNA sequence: TGTGCCAGCAGCCGTGCCTGGGGCTCTGGAAACACCATATATTTT.